Only a few counts were recorded for the clone carrying this T cell receptor beta chain. The sample is drawn from a study of T-cell reconstitution after alpha-beta-depleted transplantation in children. Unique molecular identifiers featured in how the TCRbeta library was prepared. MiXCR, run by TCRdb on the PCR reads, gives a single entry per CDR3 protein. The sample holds about 690,000 distinct CDR3 sequences, roughly 17% seen once. J was trimmed by 5 bases and V by 6 bases; bases with no gene match: 9. The CDR3 is 13 amino acids. Germline assignment: CDR1 SQVTM and CDR2 ANQGSEA. Specimen: PBMCs from the stem cell graft donor, collected from the stem cell graft. This chain links TRBV29-1 with TRBJ1-1, with 7 bases lining up with TRBD1. The sequence was collected from a human donor who donated a stem cell graft to a child with acute myeloid leukemia. CDR3 nucleotide sequence: TGCAGCGTGTACAGGGGCTATTCGACTGAAGCTTTCTTT. This translates into CSVYRGYSTEAFF.